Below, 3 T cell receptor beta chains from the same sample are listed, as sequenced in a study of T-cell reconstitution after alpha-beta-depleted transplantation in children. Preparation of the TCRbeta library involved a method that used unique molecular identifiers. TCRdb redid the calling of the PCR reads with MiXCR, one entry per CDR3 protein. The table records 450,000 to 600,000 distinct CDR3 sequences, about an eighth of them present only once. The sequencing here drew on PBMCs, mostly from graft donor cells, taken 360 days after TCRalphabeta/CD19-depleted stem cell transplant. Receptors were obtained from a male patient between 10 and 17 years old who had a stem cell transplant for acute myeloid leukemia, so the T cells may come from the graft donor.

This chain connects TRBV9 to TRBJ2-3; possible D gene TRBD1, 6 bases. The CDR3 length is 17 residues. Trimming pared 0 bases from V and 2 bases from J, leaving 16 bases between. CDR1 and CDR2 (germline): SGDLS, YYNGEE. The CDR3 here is CASSVAVDSRDTDTQYF. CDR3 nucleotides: TGTGCCAGCAGCGTAGCCGTGGACAGTCGGGACACAGATACGCAGTATTTT.

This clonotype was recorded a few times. CDR3 region: CASSQLERVNEQYF. The CDR3 DNA sequence: TGTGCCAGCAGCCAACTAGAGCGGGTAAACGAGCAGTACTTC. The V gene is TRBV3-1, the J gene TRBJ2-7, with D possibly TRBD2 on 6 matching bases. V lost 2 bases and J lost 5, with 13 bases in between. CDR3 length: 14 amino acids. Germline V CDR1 and CDR2: LGHDT, YNNKEL (reference sequence).

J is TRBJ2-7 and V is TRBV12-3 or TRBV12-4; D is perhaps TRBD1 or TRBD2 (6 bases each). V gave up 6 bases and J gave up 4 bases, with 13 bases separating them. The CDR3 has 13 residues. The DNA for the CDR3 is TGTGCCAGCAGAGTGGGGGGCAATTACGAGCAGTACTTC. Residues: CASRVGGNYEQYF.